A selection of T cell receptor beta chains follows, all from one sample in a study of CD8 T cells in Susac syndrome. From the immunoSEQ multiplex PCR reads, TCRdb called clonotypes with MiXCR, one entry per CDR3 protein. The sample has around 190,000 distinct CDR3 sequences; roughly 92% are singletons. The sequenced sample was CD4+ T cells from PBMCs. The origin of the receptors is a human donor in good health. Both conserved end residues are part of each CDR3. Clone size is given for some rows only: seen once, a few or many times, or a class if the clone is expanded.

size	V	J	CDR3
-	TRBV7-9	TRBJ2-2	CASRRPGLAGGTNTGELFF
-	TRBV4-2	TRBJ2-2	CASSPAGQGTGELFF
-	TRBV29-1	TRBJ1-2	CSVEDAGQGKYFGYTF
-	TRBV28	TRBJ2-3	CASTRVGGPHTDTQYF
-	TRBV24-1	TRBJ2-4	CATSDPGQGSQNIQYF
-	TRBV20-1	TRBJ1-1	CSARNTGRTEAFF
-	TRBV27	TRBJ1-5	CASSPRGETGQPQHF
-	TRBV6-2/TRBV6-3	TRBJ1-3	CASSSPPRTHPYF
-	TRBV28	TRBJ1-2	CASSLITGGYTF
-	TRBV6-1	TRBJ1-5	CASSETGVWQPQHF
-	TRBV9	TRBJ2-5	CASSVGNSGGQETQYF
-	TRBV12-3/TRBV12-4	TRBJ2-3	CASSFAGGGTDTQYF
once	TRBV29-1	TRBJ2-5	CSIGQAPQETQYF
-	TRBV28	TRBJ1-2	CASSINQNYGYTF
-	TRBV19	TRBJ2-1	CATRPGGLYNEQFF
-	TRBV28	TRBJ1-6	CAARAGPRESPLHF
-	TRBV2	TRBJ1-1	CASSGRTVNTEAFF
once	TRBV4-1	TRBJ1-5	CASSLQVDQPQHF
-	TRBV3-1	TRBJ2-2	CASSQASGGFNGELFF
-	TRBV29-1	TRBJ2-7	CSVGLQAPYEQYF
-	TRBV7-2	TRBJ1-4	CASSKEGQKNEKLFF
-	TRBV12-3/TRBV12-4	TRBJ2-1	CASRWDRVPGEQFF
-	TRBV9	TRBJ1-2	CASSVERDYGYTF
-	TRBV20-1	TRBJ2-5	CSARSGLAQETQYF
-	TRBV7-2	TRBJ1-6	CASSLSNSPLHF
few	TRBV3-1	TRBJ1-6	CASSQAGTGGSPLHF
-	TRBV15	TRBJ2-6	CATSRAGPRGANVLTF
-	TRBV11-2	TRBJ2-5	CASRDWRSQETQYF
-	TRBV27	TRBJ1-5	CASRGDRGQRQPQHF
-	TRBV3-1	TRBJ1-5	CASSQDHGAGRPQHF
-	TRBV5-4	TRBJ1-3	CASSFRQGNGNTIYF
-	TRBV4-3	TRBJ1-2	CASSQDFGAPIYGYTF
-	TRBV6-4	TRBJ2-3	CASSDHSTDTQYF
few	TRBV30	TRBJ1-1	CAWSGTEAFF
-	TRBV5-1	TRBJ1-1	CASSLNGQGLVAEAFF
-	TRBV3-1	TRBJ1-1	CASSREGQGAEAFF
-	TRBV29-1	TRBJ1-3	CSVEGSSGNTIYF
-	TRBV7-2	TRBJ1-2	CASSRGQAYGYTF
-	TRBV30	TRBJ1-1	CAWSNLLNTEAFF
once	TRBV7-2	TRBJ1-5	CASSPDQGTNQPQHF
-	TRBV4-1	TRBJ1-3	CASSRRQVLSSGNTIYF
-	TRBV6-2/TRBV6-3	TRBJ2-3	CASTLSGVGLDTQYF
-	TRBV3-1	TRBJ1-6	CASSPRGDSPLHF
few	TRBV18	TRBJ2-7	CASSGGTAPTYEQYF
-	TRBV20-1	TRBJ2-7	CSARESGLAYEQYF
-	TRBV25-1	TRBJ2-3	CASSEPGPGQDTQYF
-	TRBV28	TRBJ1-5	CASSLSPGQGAGDQPQHF